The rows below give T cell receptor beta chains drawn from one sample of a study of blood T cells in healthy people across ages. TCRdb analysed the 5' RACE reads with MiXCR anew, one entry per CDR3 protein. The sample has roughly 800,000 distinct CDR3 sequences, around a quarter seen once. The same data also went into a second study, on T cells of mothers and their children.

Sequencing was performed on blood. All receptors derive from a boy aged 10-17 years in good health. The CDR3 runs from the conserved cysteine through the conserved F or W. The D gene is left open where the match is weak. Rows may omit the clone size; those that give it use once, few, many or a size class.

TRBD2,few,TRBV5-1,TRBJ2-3,CASSSPRGGLVSTDTQYF,TGCGCCAGCAGCTCCCCGCGGGGGGGCCTAGTTAGCACAGATACGCAGTATTTT
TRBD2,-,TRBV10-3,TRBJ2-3,CAISLVAGGTDTQYF,TGTGCCATCAGTTTAGTAGCGGGGGGCACAGATACGCAGTATTTT
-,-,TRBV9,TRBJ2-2,CASSTPSDGNTGELFF,TGTGCCAGCAGCACCCCTTCGGACGGGAACACCGGGGAGCTGTTTTTT
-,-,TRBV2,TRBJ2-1,CASSGGPDYNEQFF,TGTGCCAGCAGCGGGGGCCCAGACTACAATGAGCAGTTCTTC
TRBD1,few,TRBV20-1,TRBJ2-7,CSAPGVGQGSYEQYF,TGCAGTGCTCCAGGGGTGGGACAGGGGTCCTACGAGCAGTACTTC
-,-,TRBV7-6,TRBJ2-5,CASSAGAGGGRETQYF,TGTGCCAGCAGCGCCGGGGCAGGGGGAGGTAGAGAGACTCAGTACTTC
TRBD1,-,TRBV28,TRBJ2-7,CASGLGGQGSAEQYF,TGTGCCAGCGGTTTAGGGGGACAGGGTTCCGCCGAGCAGTACTTC
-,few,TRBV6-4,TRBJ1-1,CASSEDTYTEAFF,TGTGCCAGCAGTGAAGACACTTACACTGAAGCTTTCTTT
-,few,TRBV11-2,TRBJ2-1,CASSLVGGQGAYNEQFF,TGTGCCAGCAGCTTAGTAGGGGGGCAGGGGGCCTACAATGAGCAGTTCTTC
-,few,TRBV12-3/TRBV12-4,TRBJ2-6,CASSLFPGQSSGANVLTF,TGTGCCAGCAGTTTATTTCCGGGACAAAGCTCTGGGGCCAACGTCCTGACTTTC
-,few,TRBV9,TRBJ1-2,CASSVAPRDGYGYTF,TGTGCCAGCAGCGTAGCCCCTCGGGATGGCTATGGCTACACCTTC
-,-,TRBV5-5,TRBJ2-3,CASSLDATVDTQYF,TGTGCCAGCAGCTTGGACGCGACGGTGGATACGCAGTATTTT
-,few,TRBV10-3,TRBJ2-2,CAISADTGELFF,TGTGCCATCAGTGCGGACACCGGGGAGCTGTTTTTT
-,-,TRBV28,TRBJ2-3,CASSYLEGATDTQYF,TGTGCCAGCAGTTATCTGGAGGGCGCCACAGATACGCAGTATTTT